The 5 T cell receptor beta chains in this list originate from one sample, sequenced in a study of cytomegalovirus exposure and HLA in healthy donors (dated by TCRdb to 2016 to 2017). Preparation of the library involved the immunoSEQ multiplex PCR assay. A mixture of 60 forward primers for TCR Vbeta segments and 13 reverse primers for TCR Jbeta segments was used in the multiplex PCR. TCRdb provides this immuneACCESS table in a form limited to in-frame rearrangements. Some clones are lacking; in checked studies, under half of them reflect an unresolved V gene, and why the rest are absent is not known. This sample is represented by roughly 120,000 clones; less than 85% of them were singletons. The leading ten clones occupy less than 3% of the sample. Sequenced: PBMCs. All receptors come from a man aged 30 to 39 in good health and CMV-seronegative.

As DNA, the CDR3 is TGTGCCAGCAGCGGGGGACTAGCGGGAGGAACCGGTGAGCAGTTCTTC. Translation gives CASSGGLAGGTGEQFF. The chain is built from TRBV5-4 and TRBJ2-1; 15 bases agree with TRBD2. CDR1 and CDR2 from the germline V gene are SGHNT and YYREEE (reference sequence). The CDR3 loop spans 16 amino acids. The J segment lost 9 bases and the V segment lost 4 bases, leaving 8 bases of the junction unmatched.

This rearrangement joins TRBV2 to TRBJ2-3; D not certain. CDR1 SNHLY and CDR2 FYNNEI come from the germline V gene. This CDR3 contains 15 residues. V was trimmed by 7 bases and J by 2 bases, leaving 16 bases between them. The CDR3 bases are TGTGCCAGCACTCGGCTCAGCGTCCCCACAGATACGCAGTATTTT. The encoded protein is CASTRLSVPTDTQYF.

The rearrangement joins TRBV4-1 to TRBJ2-1; 10 positions agree with TRBD1. Germline CDR1 and CDR2: MGHRA and YSYEKL. V was pared by 3 bases and J by 5 bases, with 10 bases of the junction left unmatched. The length of the CDR3 is 17 residues. CDR3 amino acids: CASSHQPGTGVNNEQFF. In nucleotides, the CDR3 is TGCGCCAGCAGCCACCAACCCGGGACAGGGGTGAACAATGAGCAGTTCTTC.

The chain recombines TRBV5-1 with TRBJ1-4; no clear D. Trimming shortened V by 0 bases and J by 6 bases, and 12 bases separated the two germline ends. This CDR3 spans 15 amino acids. Germline values: CDR1 SGHRS, CDR2 YFSETQ. As DNA, the CDR3 is TGCGCCAGCAGCTTGGCACGGCAGAGGGATGAAAAACTGTTTTTT. Encoded protein: CASSLARQRDEKLFF. The full variable domain, rest sourced from reference TRBV5-1 and TRBJ1-4, is KAGVTQTPRYLIKTRGQQVTLSCSPISGHRSVSWYQQTPGQGLQFLFEYFSETQRNKGNFPGRFSGRQFSNSRSEMNVSTLELGDSALYLCASSLARQRDEKLFFGSGTQLSVL.

V usage is TRBV7-3 and J usage is TRBJ1-2, with 7 bases fitting TRBD1. With 5 bases clipped from V and 6 bases from J, the junction kept 9 bases outside the gene matches. This CDR3 region has 14 residues. The germline V gene encodes CDR1 SGHTA and CDR2 FQGTGA. CDR3 protein: CASSQSHGTDGYTF. The CDR3 nucleotides are TGTGCCAGCAGCCAAAGTCACGGGACAGATGGCTACACCTTC.